The 25 T cell receptor beta chains listed next were all sequenced from one sample in a study of tumor-infiltrating lymphocytes in localized non-small cell lung cancer. TCRdb keeps only in-frame clones here, not all; method: immunoSEQ multiplex PCR. The sample records over 15,000 clones, more than 40% being singletons. Sequencing was performed on lung tumor tissue. The receptors derive from a human donor with non-small cell lung cancer.

This clone turned up a few times. This chain connects TRBV9 to TRBJ2-1; TRBD1 matches at 10 bases. The trim removed 0 bases at V and 8 bases at J, leaving 8 bases unmatched. Germline CDR1 is SGDLS and CDR2 is YYNGEE. CDR3 length equals 16 residues. Here the CDR3 DNA reads TGTGCCAGCAGCGTAGCTATGGGACAGGGGTTGCATGAGCAGTTCTTC. It is translated as CASSVAMGQGLHEQFF.

This clone has at least ten counts. J is TRBJ2-1 and V is TRBV29-1; D remains unclear. Trimming removed 6 bases from V and 9 bases from J, with 15 bases in between. Germline-derived CDR1 and CDR2 are SQVTM and ANQGSEA. This CDR3 region has 12 residues. CDR3 residues: CSVKGQHIEQFF. CDR3 DNA sequence: TGCAGCGTCAAGGGCCAGCACATTGAGCAGTTCTTC.

The CDR3 nucleotides read TGTGCCAGCAGCGACAGCCCCTACTCTGGAAACACCATATATTTT. Amino acid sequence: CASSDSPYSGNTIYF. J is TRBJ1-3 and V is TRBV9, with no clear D. This CDR3 is 15 amino acids long. Germline CDR1 is SGDLS and CDR2 is YYNGEE. V lost 3 bases and J lost 0, with 10 bases in between.

This clone was counted a single time. The junction departs from the called germline gene at one end, perhaps through a read error. CDR3 bases: TGCGCCAGCAGCCAAGGTTGGACAGGGGCAACCTACGAGCAGTACTTC. Its translation is CASSQGWTGATYEQYF. The rearrangement uses TRBV7-8 and TRBJ2-7, with 9 bases fitting TRBD1. Germline V gene data show CDR1 as SGHVS and CDR2 as FQNEAQ. The length of the CDR3 is 16 residues.

CDR3 residues: CASSPIGEGYGYTF. DNA for the CDR3: TGTGCCAGCAGCCCCATCGGGGAAGGCTATGGCTACACCTTC. The chain joins TRBV5-8 to TRBJ1-2; D unclear. Deletions cut 4 bases from V and 4 bases from J, with 14 bases between. Germline CDR1 reads SGHTS; CDR2 reads YDEGEE. The CDR3 runs 14 residues.

This clone was seen only a few times. V usage is TRBV30 and J usage is TRBJ1-5; 9 nucleotides line up with TRBD1. Germline V lookup: CDR1 GTSNPN, CDR2 SVGIG (reference sequence). The CDR3 runs 14 residues. J lost 9 bases, V lost 5 bases, and 11 bases had no gene match. The CDR3 DNA is TGTGCCTGGGGGACAGGGACGGCCTTCGCGCCCCAGCATTTT. Translated, it gives CAWGTGTAFAPQHF.

This chain joins TRBV19 and TRBJ1-1; 10 bases line up with TRBD1. The trim removed 3 bases at V and 4 bases at J, leaving 5 bases unmatched. CDR3 length: 15 amino acids. The V gene's germline CDR1 is LNHDA and CDR2 SQIVND (reference sequence). CDR3: CASSIDRGRGTEAFF. The CDR3 nucleotides read TGTGCCAGTAGTATCGACAGGGGGCGCGGCACTGAAGCTTTCTTT.

The genes are TRBV2 and TRBJ2-1; no reliable D call. This CDR3 contains 11 residues. Looked up from germline, CDR1 is SNHLY and CDR2 is FYNNEI. V gave up 6 bases and J gave up 4 bases, with 4 bases separating them. CDR3 nucleotides: TGTGCCAGCAGGGAGTACAATGAGCAGTTCTTC. Translated, it gives CASREYNEQFF.

The sample holds a few counts of this clone. The CDR3 is CASSPSSHPGTQYF. Here the CDR3 DNA reads TGTGCCAGCAGCCCCAGCTCGCACCCGGGGACCCAGTACTTC. The chain couples TRBV7-3 to TRBJ2-5; D unresolved. Trimming removed 5 bases from V and 7 bases from J, with 17 bases in between. The CDR3 has 14 residues. Germline CDR1 reads SGHTA; CDR2 reads FQGTGA.

This clone is judged large. The gene calls are TRBV9 and TRBJ1-6, with TRBD1 matching over 10 bases. CDR3 length: 15 residues. Germline-derived CDR1 and CDR2 are SGDLS and YYNGEE. The ends lost 0 bases at V and 9 bases at J; junction bases unmatched: 3. The CDR3 protein is CASSVADRGVSPLHF. CDR3 in DNA: TGTGCCAGCAGCGTAGCGGACAGGGGGGTTTCACCCCTCCACTTT.

Worth noting for this clone: Different DNA sequences within this sample yield the same CDR3. The rearrangement links TRBV28 to TRBJ2-7; no reliable D call. V gave up 5 bases and J gave up 2 bases, with 4 bases separating them. The CDR3 length is 11 residues. Germline values: CDR1 MDHEN, CDR2 SYDVKM. CDR3 DNA: TGTGCCAGCAGTCATACCTACGAGCAGTACTTC. Protein sequence: CASSHTYEQYF.

CDR3 in amino acids: CASSQRQTGSNSPLHF. CDR3 coding DNA: TGTGCCAGCAGCCAAAGACAGACAGGCTCTAATTCACCCCTCCACTTT. V usage is TRBV2 and J usage is TRBJ1-6, with a tentative D call TRBD1 (6 bases). V was shortened by 6 bases and J by 6 bases, with 18 bases between the two germline ends. The V gene's germline CDR1 is SNHLY and CDR2 FYNNEI. The CDR3 has 16 amino acids.

This chain uses TRBV28 with TRBJ2-5; D uncertain. CDR1 MDHEN and CDR2 SYDVKM come from the germline V gene. The CDR3 loop spans 14 amino acids. V lost 3 bases to trimming and J lost 5 bases, with 13 bases between them. This CDR3 is CASSLSPSSETQYF. CDR3 bases: TGTGCCAGCAGTTTGTCCCCTTCGTCGGAGACCCAGTACTTC. Full variable domain (rest looked up from reference TRBV28 and TRBJ2-5): DVKVTQSSRYLVKRTGEKVFLECVQDMDHENMFWYRQDPGLGLRLIYFSYDVKMKEKGDIPEGYSVSREKKERFSLILESASTNQTSMYLCASSLSPSSETQYFGPGTRLLVL.

The chain couples TRBV7-2 to TRBJ1-1; the D gene is possibly TRBD1 (6 bases). Per germline, CDR1 SGHTA and CDR2 FQGNSA. The V end lost 5 bases, the J end lost 6 bases, and 16 bases lay between the germline ends. This CDR3 has 14 residues. The DNA for the CDR3 is TGTGCCAGCAGCCGGGGACAATCTTGGGCTGAAGCTTTCTTT. Amino acid sequence: CASSRGQSWAEAFF. Based on the CDR3 plus reference TRBV7-2 and TRBJ1-1, the full variable domain is GAGVSQSPSNKVTEKGKDVELRCDPISGHTALYWYRQSLGQGLEFLIYFQGNSAPDKSGLPSDRFSAERTGGSVSTLTIQRTQQEDSAVYLCASSRGQSWAEAFFGQGTRLTVV.

The rearrangement joins TRBV5-1 to TRBJ2-1; no reliable D call. This CDR3 comprises 14 residues. The V gene lost 3 bases and the J gene lost 8 bases, with 15 bases spanning the gap. CDR1 is SGHRS and CDR2 is YFSETQ in the germline V gene. Here the CDR3 DNA reads TGCGCCAGCAGCTCACGTGGCAGTTTCGATGAGCAGTTCTTC. It codes for CASSSRGSFDEQFF.

The rearrangement links TRBV6-4 to TRBJ1-2; 10 bases fit TRBD1. Germline lookup yields CDR1 MRHNA and CDR2 SNTAGT. Trimming at V came to 5 bases and at J to 6 bases, leaving 3 bases not matched to a gene. This CDR3 is built from 13 residues. The CDR3 is CASSSTGGDGYTF. The DNA of the CDR3 is TGTGCCAGCAGTTCGACAGGGGGCGATGGCTACACCTTC.

The chain carries TRBV28 and TRBJ2-5, with unresolved D. Trimming removed 2 bases from V and 3 bases from J, with 13 bases in between. The CDR3 runs to 15 residues. Looked up from germline, CDR1 is MDHEN and CDR2 is SYDVKM. In nucleotides, the CDR3 is TGTGCCAGCAGTTTAGCGCGGCAGGAGAAAGAGACCCAGTACTTC. This gives the protein CASSLARQEKETQYF. Filled out from reference TRBV28 and TRBJ2-5, the complete variable domain reads DVKVTQSSRYLVKRTGEKVFLECVQDMDHENMFWYRQDPGLGLRLIYFSYDVKMKEKGDIPEGYSVSREKKERFSLILESASTNQTSMYLCASSLARQEKETQYFGPGTRLLVL.

This clone was observed a handful of times. This chain links TRBV10-3 with TRBJ1-1; possibly TRBD1 for D (5 bases). CDR1 and CDR2 (germline): ENHRY, SYGVKD. V lost 6 bases to trimming and J lost 2 bases, with 13 bases between them. The length of the CDR3 is 14 residues. CDR3 bases: TGTGCCATCAGCGAGCAGGGAAAAAACACTGAAGCTTTCTTT. It yields the protein CAISEQGKNTEAFF.

There are a few counts of this clone. This chain joins TRBV29-1 and TRBJ2-5, with D maybe TRBD1 (6 bases). Germline V CDR1 and CDR2: SQVTM, ANQGSEA. V lost 8 bases to trimming and J lost 5 bases, with 15 bases between them. CDR3 length equals 12 residues. CDR3 in amino acids: CSFWQGGETQYF. CDR3 nucleotides: TGCAGCTTCTGGCAAGGGGGTGAGACCCAGTACTTC. The whole variable domain, remainder taken from reference TRBV29-1 and TRBJ2-5, is SAVISQKPSRDICQRGTSLTIQCQVDSQVTMMFWYRQQPGQSLTLIATANQGSEATYESGFVIDKFPISRPNLTFSTLTVSNMSPEDSSIYLCSFWQGGETQYFGPGTRLLVL.

This clone came up many times. In nucleotides, the CDR3 is TGTGCCAGCAGTGAACTACCAGGGGGTGACACAGCTTTCTTT. Encoded protein: CASSELPGGDTAFF. The J gene is TRBJ1-1, the V gene TRBV25-1, with 7 bases that match TRBD1. The CDR3 consists of 14 residues. The germline V gene encodes CDR1 MGHDK and CDR2 SYGVNS. Trimming removed 2 bases from V and 10 bases from J; junction bases left unmatched: 10.

The chain combines TRBV2 with TRBJ2-3; D is unclear. The CDR3 extends over 12 amino acids. V gave up 8 bases and J gave up 3 bases, with 9 bases separating them. The germline gives CDR1 SNHLY, CDR2 FYNNEI. The CDR3 nucleotides are TGTGCCAGCGGCCTAGGGACAGATACGCAGTATTTT. Amino acids: CASGLGTDTQYF.

This clone was observed a handful of times. The chain recombines TRBV27 with TRBJ2-7; a possible D gene is TRBD1 (6 bases). Looked up from germline, CDR1 is MNHEY and CDR2 is SMNVEV (reference sequence). CDR3 length: 15 amino acids. V was clipped by 5 bases and J by 2 bases, with 16 bases between them. For the CDR3, the DNA is TGTGCCAGCAGTCCCCGGCGGCCAGGGGCCTACGAGCAGTACTTC. Translating gives CASSPRRPGAYEQYF.

The chain has TRBV6-6 and TRBJ2-5, with 7 bases matching TRBD1. Germline V gene data show CDR1 as MNHNY and CDR2 as SVGAGI (reference sequence). Trimming took 7 bases from V and 4 from J; bases not matched to a gene: 9. The CDR3 is made up of 14 amino acids. The DNA of the CDR3 is TGTGCCAGCATCAGGAAGGGGGCGGCAGAGACCCAGTACTTC. Protein: CASIRKGAAETQYF.

The V gene is TRBV7-2, the J gene TRBJ2-7; unclear D gene. The CDR3 is made up of 13 amino acids. The V end lost 5 bases, the J end lost 3 bases, and 11 bases lay between the germline ends. Germline CDR1 SGHTA, CDR2 FQGNSA. This CDR3 reads CASSKGLVYEQYF. The CDR3, as DNA: TGTGCCAGCAGCAAAGGGTTGGTCTACGAGCAGTACTTC.

This chain uses TRBV7-9 with TRBJ2-7; D gene unclear. Trimming pared 4 bases from V and 4 bases from J, leaving 2 bases between. The germline V gene encodes CDR1 SEHNR and CDR2 FQNEAQ (reference sequence). This CDR3 comprises 10 residues. The CDR3 sequence is CASSSYEQYF. In DNA, the CDR3 is TGTGCCAGCAGCTCGTACGAGCAGTACTTC.